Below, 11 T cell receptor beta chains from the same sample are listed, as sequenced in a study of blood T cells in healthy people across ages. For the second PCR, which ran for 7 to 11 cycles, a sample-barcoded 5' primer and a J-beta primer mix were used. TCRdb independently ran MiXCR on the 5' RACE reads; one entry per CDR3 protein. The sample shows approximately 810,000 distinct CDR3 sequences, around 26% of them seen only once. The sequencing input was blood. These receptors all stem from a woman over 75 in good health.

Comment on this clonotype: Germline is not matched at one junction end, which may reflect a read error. CDR3: CASRETGRYREQYF. The CDR3 DNA sequence: TGTGCTAGCAGGGAAACGGGCCGTTATCGCGAGCAGTACTTC. This chain links TRBV25-1 with TRBJ2-5, with D tentatively TRBD1 (5 bases). The J call may be mistaken, given a closer DNA end match to TRBJ2-7. CDR1 is MGHDK and CDR2 is SYGVNS in the germline V gene. CDR3 length equals 14 residues.

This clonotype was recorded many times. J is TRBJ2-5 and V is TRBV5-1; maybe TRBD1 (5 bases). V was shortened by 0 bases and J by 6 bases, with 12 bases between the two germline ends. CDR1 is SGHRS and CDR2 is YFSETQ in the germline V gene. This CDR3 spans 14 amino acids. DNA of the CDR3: TGCGCCAGCAGCTTGGAGGGGATGCGAAAGACCCAGTACTTC. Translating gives CASSLEGMRKTQYF.

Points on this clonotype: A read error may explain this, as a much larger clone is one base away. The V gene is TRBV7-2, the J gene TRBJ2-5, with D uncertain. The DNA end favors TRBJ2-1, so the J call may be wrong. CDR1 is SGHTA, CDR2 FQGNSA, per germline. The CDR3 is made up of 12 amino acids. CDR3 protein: CASREDQETQFF. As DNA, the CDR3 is TGTGCCAGCAGAGAAGATCAAGAGACCCAGTTCTTC.

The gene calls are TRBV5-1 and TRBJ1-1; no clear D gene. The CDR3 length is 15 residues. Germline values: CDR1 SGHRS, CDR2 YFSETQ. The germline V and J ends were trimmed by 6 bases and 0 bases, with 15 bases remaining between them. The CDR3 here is CASTSAAGMNTEAFF. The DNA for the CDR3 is TGCGCCAGCACCTCGGCAGCCGGGATGAACACTGAAGCTTTCTTT.

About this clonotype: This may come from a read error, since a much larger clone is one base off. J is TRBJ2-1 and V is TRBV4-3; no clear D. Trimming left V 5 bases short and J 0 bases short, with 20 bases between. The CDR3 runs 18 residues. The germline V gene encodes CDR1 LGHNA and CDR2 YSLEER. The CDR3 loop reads CASSSPLLDGGSYNEQFF. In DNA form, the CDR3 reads TGCGCCAGCAGCTCCCCATTGCTAGACGGTGGCTCCTACAATGAGCAGTTCTTC.

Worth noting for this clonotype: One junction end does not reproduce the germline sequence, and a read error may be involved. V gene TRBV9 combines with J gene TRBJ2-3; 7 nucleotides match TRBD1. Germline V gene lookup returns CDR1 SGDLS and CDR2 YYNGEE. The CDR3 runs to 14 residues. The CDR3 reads CARSSGQGTDTQYF. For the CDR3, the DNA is TGTGCCCGCAGCTCCGGACAGGGCACAGATACGCAGTATTTT.

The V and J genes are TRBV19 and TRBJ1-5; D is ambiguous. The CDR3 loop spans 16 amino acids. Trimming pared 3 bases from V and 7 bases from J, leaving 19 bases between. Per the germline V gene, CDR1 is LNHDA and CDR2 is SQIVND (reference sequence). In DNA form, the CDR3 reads TGTGCCAGTAGTATTATGGGAGCCTCAGCGGGCCAGCCCCAGCATTTT. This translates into CASSIMGASAGQPQHF.

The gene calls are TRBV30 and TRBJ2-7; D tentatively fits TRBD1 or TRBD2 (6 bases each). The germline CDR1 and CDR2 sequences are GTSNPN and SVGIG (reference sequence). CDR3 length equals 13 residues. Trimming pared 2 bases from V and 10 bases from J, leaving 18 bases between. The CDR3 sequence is CAWSSGDTEPQYF. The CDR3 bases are TGTGCCTGGAGTTCGGGGGACACGGAGCCCCAGTACTTC.

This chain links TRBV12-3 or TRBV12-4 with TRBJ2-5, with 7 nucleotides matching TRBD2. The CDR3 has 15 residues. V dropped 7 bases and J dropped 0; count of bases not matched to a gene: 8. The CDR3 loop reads CASTVRAGDQETQYF. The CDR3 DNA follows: TGTGCCAGCACCGTTCGGGCGGGGGACCAAGAGACCCAGTACTTC.

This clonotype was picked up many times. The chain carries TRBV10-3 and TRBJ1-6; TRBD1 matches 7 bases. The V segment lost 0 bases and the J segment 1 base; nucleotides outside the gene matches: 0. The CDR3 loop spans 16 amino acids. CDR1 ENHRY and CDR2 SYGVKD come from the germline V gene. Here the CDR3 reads CAISESGQSYNSPLHF. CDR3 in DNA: TGTGCCATCAGTGAGTCGGGACAGTCCTATAATTCACCCCTCCACTTT.

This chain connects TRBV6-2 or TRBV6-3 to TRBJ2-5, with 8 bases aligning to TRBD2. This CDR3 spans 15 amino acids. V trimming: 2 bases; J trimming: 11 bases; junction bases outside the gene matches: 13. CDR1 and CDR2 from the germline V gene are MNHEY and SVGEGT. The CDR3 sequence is CASSYATSGYNEQYF. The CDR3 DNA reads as TGTGCCAGCAGTTACGCAACTAGCGGCTACAATGAGCAGTACTTC.